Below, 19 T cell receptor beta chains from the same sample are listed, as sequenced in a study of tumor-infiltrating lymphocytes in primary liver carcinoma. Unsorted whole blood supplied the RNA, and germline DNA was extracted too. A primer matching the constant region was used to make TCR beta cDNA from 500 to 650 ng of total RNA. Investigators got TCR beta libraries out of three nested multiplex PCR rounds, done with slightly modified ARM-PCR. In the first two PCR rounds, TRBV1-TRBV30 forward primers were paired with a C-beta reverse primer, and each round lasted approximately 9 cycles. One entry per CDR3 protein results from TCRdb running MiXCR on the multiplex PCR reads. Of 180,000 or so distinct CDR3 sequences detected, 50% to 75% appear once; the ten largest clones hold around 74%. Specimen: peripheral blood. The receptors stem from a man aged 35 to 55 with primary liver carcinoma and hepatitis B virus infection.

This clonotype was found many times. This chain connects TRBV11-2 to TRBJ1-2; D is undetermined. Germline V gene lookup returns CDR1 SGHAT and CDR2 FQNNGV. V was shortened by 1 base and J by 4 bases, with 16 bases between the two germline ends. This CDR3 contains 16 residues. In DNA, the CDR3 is TGTGCCAGCAGCTTAGGGCCTGCAATATACGGCTATGGCTACACCTTC. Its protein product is CASSLGPAIYGYGYTF.

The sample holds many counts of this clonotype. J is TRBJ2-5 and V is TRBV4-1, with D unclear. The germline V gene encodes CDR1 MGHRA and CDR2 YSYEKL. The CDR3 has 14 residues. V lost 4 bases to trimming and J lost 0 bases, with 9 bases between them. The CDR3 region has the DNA TGCGCCAGCAGCCCCGGACCGTACCAAGAGACCCAGTACTTC. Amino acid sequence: CASSPGPYQETQYF.

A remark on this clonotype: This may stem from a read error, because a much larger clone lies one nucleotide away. CDR3 sequence: CASGSGTLYKQYF. The DNA for the CDR3 is TGTGCCAGCGGATCCGGGACTCTATATAAGCAGTACTTC. V gene TRBV6-6 combines with J gene TRBJ2-7, with D tentatively TRBD2 (6 bases). The CDR3 runs to 13 residues. V dropped 8 bases and J dropped 8 bases, with 19 bases sitting between them. Germline CDR1 MNHNY, CDR2 SVGAGI (reference sequence).

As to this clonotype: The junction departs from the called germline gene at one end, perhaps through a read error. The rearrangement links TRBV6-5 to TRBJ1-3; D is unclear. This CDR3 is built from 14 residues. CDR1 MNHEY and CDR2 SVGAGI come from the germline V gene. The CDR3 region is CASSTDPSRNTIYF. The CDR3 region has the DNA TGTGCCAGCAGTACCGACCCCTCTAGAAACACCATATATTTT.

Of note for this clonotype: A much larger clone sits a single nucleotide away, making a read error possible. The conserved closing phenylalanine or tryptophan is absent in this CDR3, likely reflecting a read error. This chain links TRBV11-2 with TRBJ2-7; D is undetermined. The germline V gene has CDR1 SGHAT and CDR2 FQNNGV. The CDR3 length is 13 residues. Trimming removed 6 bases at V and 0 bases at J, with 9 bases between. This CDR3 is CASSRPVSYEQYL. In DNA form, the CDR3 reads TGTGCCAGCAGTCGACCTGTCTCCTACGAGCAGTACCTC.

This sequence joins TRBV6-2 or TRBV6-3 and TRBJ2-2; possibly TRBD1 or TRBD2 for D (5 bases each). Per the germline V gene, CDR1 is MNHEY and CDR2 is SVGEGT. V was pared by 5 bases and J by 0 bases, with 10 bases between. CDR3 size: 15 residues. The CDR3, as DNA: TGTGCCAGCAGTAGGGGACGGCCGAACACCGGGGAGCTGTTTTTT. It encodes CASSRGRPNTGELFF.

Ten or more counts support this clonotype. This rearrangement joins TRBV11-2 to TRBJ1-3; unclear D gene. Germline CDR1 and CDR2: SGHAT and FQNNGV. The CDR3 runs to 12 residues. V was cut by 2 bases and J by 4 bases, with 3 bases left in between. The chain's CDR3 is CASSLIGNTIYF. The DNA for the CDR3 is TGTGCCAGCAGCTTAATCGGAAACACCATATATTTT. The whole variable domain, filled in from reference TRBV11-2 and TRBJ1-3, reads EAGVAQSPRYKIIEKRQSVAFWCNPISGHATLYWYQQILGQGPKLLIQFQNNGVVDDSQLPKDRFSAERLKGVDSTLKIQPAKLEDSAVYLCASSLIGNTIYFGEGSWLTVV.

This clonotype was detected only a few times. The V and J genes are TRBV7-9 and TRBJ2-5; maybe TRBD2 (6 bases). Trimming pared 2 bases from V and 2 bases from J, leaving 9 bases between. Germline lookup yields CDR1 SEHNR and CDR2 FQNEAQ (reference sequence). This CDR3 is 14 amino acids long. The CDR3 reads CASSLNSGQETQYF. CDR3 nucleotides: TGTGCCAGCAGCTTAAACAGCGGGCAAGAGACCCAGTACTTC.

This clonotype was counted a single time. CDR3 nucleotide sequence: TGTGCCAGCAATGGCCAACTCACCGGGGAGCTGTTTTTT. Its translation is CASNGQLTGELFF. The chain is built from TRBV2 and TRBJ2-2; D is undetermined. Per the germline V gene, CDR1 is SNHLY and CDR2 is FYNNEI. V shed 7 bases and J shed 4 bases, with 10 bases lying between them. CDR3 size: 13 residues.

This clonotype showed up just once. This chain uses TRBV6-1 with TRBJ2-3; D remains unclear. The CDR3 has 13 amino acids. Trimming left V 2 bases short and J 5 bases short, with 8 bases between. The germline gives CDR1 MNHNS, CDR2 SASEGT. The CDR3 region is CASSETRVDTQYF. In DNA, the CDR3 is TGTGCCAGCAGTGAAACTCGGGTAGATACGCAGTATTTT.

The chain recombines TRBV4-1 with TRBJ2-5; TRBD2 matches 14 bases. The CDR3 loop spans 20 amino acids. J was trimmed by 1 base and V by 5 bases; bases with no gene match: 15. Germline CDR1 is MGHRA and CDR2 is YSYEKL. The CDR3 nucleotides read TGCGCCAGCAGCGACCCCCGGGAGACTAGCGGGAGGGCCACCCAAGAGACCCAGTACTTC. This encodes CASSDPRETSGRATQETQYF.

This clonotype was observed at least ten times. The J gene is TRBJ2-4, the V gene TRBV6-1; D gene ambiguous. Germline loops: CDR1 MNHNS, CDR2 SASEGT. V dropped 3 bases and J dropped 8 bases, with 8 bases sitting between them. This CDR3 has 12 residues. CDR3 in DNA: TGTGCCAGCAGTGACGGACGATACATTCAGTACTTC. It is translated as CASSDGRYIQYF.

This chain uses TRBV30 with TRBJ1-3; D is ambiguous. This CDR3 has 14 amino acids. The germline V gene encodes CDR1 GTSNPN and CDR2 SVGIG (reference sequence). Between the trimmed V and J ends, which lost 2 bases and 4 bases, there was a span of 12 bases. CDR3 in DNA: TGTGCCTGGAGTCTACCCCTCGGGGGAAACACCATATATTTT. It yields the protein CAWSLPLGGNTIYF.

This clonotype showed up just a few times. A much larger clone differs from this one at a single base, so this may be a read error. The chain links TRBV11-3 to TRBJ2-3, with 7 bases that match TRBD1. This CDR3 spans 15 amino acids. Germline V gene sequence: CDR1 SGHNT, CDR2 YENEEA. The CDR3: CASRRGTASIDTQYF. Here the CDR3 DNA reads TGTGCCAGCAGAAGAGGGACAGCTAGCATAGATACGCAGTATTTT.

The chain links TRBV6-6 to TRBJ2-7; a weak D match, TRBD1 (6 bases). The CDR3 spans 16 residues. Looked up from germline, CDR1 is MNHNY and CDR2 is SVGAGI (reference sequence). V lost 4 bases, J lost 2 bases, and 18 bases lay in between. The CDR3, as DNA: TGTGCCAGCAGTTCACGGGTCGGGACAACGACCTACGAGCAGTACTTC. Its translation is CASSSRVGTTTYEQYF.

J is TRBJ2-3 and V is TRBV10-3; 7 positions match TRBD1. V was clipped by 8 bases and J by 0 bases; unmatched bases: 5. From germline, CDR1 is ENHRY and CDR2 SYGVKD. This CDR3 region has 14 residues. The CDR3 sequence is CAIGAQGSTDTQYF. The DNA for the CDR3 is TGTGCCATCGGGGCACAGGGGAGCACAGATACGCAGTATTTT.

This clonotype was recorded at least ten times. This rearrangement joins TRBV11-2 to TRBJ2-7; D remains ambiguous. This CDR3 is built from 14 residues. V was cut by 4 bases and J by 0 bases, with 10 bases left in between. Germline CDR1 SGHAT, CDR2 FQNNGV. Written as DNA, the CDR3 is TGTGCCAGCAGCTCATTTGGTACCTCCTACGAGCAGTACTTC. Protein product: CASSSFGTSYEQYF.

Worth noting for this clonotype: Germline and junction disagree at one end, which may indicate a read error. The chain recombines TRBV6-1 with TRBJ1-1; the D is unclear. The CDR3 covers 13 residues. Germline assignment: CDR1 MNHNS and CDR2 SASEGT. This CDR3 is CAISDSRNTEAFF. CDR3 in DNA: TGTGCCATCAGTGATAGCAGGAACACTGAAGCTTTCTTT.

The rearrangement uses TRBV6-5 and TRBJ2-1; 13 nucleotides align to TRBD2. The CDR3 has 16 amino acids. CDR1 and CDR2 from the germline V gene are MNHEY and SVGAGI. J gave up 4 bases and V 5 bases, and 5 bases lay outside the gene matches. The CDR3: CASSRQGLAGYNEQFF. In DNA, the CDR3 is TGTGCCAGCAGTCGCCAGGGACTAGCGGGATACAATGAGCAGTTCTTC.